This T cell receptor beta chain was identified during a study of blood T cell repertoires in COVID-19. At the level of the study: In each case, the material was cDNA or gDNA derived from T cells, B-cell-depleted T cells, or PBMCs.

TCRdb's table, derived via immunoSEQ multiplex PCR, lists solely in-frame clones and lacks some. The data hold 320,000 or so clones, with approximately 91% observed a single time. CDR3 length equals 14 residues. In germline, CDR1 is LNHDA, CDR2 SQIVND (reference sequence). Trimming shortened V by 3 bases and J by 0 bases, and 6 bases separated the two germline ends. This sequence joins TRBV19 and TRBJ1-3; D uncertain. The sequenced material came from PBMCs or T cells enriched from blood (not recorded which). The receptor comes from a man aged 60-69 years who had recovered from COVID-19. In DNA, the CDR3 is TGTGCCAGTAGTATCGGGAGCTCTGGAAACACCATATATTTT. Its translation is CASSIGSSGNTIYF.